These 12 T cell receptor beta chains were all obtained from the same sample, sequenced in a study of regulatory T cells in long-lasting Graves disease. Library construction for TCR beta used iRepertoire HTBI primers and Arm-PCR of CDR3 regions. In TCRdb, the multiplex PCR reads were re-called with MiXCR into one record per CDR3 protein. Of 400,000 to 550,000 distinct CDR3 sequences listed, approximately 16% are singletons. As for time point: newly diagnosed GD, antithyroid drugs for less than 3 months. Construction of the TCR library relied on RNA isolated from PBMCs. The sample was also reused in another study, on T cells in Graves' hyperthyroidism and ophthalmopathy.

The source material was peripheral blood mononuclear cells (PBMCs), sampled at new diagnosis, from a patient treated with antithyroid drugs. The receptors derive from a woman in her twenties or thirties with Graves disease.

Ten or more counts support this clonotype. V gene TRBV20-1 combines with J gene TRBJ1-1, with 7 bases fitting TRBD1. Germline assignment: CDR1 DFQATT and CDR2 SNEGSKA (reference sequence). This CDR3 has 16 amino acids. Trimming took 0 bases from V and 1 from J; bases not matched to a gene: 8. The CDR3 protein is CSARDARQGWNTEAFF. CDR3 sequence (DNA): TGCAGTGCTAGAGACGCACGACAGGGTTGGAACACTGAAGCTTTCTTT.

The table lists this clonotype with a few counts. V gene TRBV2 combines with J gene TRBJ2-4; D tentatively reads TRBD1 or TRBD2 (7 bases each). The CDR3 has 18 amino acids. V was shortened by 5 bases and J by 6 bases, with 26 bases between the two germline ends. Germline V CDR1 and CDR2: SNHLY, FYNNEI. The CDR3, as DNA: TGTGCCAGCAGTCCAGGGGGGGCGGGCCTCCTTGGGGGAAACATTCAGTACTTC. It encodes CASSPGGAGLLGGNIQYF.

This clonotype came up many times. The gene calls are TRBV11-2 and TRBJ2-7; TRBD1 aligns across 10 bases. The CDR3 covers 15 residues. With V trimmed by 5 bases and J by 3 bases, 7 bases remained unmatched. Germline CDR1 is SGHAT and CDR2 is FQNNGV. The CDR3 here is CASSLGTGDFYEQYF. CDR3 nucleotides: TGTGCCAGCAGCCTCGGGACAGGGGACTTCTACGAGCAGTACTTC.

This clonotype was counted between two and nine times. V and J are TRBV20-1 and TRBJ1-4, with D tentatively TRBD1 (6 bases). This CDR3 spans 14 amino acids. V gave up 5 bases and J gave up 7 bases, with 17 bases separating them. Germline CDR1 DFQATT, CDR2 SNEGSKA (reference sequence). CDR3 nucleotide sequence: TGCAGTGCTTCTAACCGGGACACCCTTGAAAAACTGTTTTTT. Residues: CSASNRDTLEKLFF.

This clonotype was seen a handful of times. The rearrangement joins TRBV6-9 to TRBJ1-1; D is undetermined. The CDR3 spans 12 residues. V lost 2 bases to trimming and J lost 6 bases, with 7 bases between them. The germline V gene encodes CDR1 MNHGY and CDR2 SVAAGI. CDR3 sequence: CASSYLAAEAFF. Here the CDR3 DNA reads TGTGCCAGCAGTTATCTTGCGGCTGAAGCTTTCTTT.

This chain joins TRBV10-3 and TRBJ1-1; 7 nucleotides agree with TRBD1. Looked up from germline, CDR1 is ENHRY and CDR2 is SYGVKD. CDR3 length equals 15 residues. With 6 bases clipped from V and 3 bases from J, the junction kept 10 bases outside the gene matches. The CDR3 DNA reads as TGTGCCATCAGAGGGGTTACAGGGGTTTACACTGAAGCTTTCTTT. Protein product: CAIRGVTGVYTEAFF.

This clonotype has only a few counts. This chain connects TRBV3-1 to TRBJ2-7, with 12 bases that match TRBD2. J gave up 6 bases and V 4 bases, and 7 bases lay outside the gene matches. The CDR3 loop spans 15 amino acids. The germline V gene encodes CDR1 LGHDT and CDR2 YNNKEL (reference sequence). The CDR3 coding sequence is TGTGCCAGCAGCCCGACTAGCGGGAGAAGTCGCGAGCAGTACTTC. Amino acids: CASSPTSGRSREQYF.

The chain employs TRBV20-1 and TRBJ2-1; D is perhaps TRBD1 (7 bases). The germline V gene encodes CDR1 DFQATT and CDR2 SNEGSKA (reference sequence). The CDR3 has 15 amino acids. The V end was cut by 0 bases, the J end by 6 bases, with 15 bases between. CDR3 in DNA: TGCAGTGCTAGAGATACTGGCGGGACAGTCAATGAGCAGTTCTTC. This codes for CSARDTGGTVNEQFF.

This clonotype was counted only a few times. The chain has TRBV7-9 and TRBJ2-1; no clear D. Germline values: CDR1 SEHNR, CDR2 FQNEAQ (reference sequence). The CDR3 length is 14 residues. V was cut by 2 bases and J by 0 bases, with 5 bases left in between. The CDR3 sequence: CASSLLHSYNEQFF. Here the CDR3 DNA reads TGTGCCAGCAGCTTACTCCACTCCTACAATGAGCAGTTCTTC. The whole variable domain, remainder taken from reference TRBV7-9 and TRBJ2-1, is DTGVSQNPRHKITKRGQNVTFRCDPISEHNRLYWYRQTLGQGPEFLTYFQNEAQLEKSRLLSDRFSAERPKGSFSTLEIQRTEQGDSAMYLCASSLLHSYNEQFFGPGTRLTVL.

In its sample, this clonotype was seen many times. The gene calls are TRBV6-2 or TRBV6-3 and TRBJ2-4, with 10 nucleotides matching TRBD2. The CDR3 has 14 residues. Germline lookup yields CDR1 MNHEY and CDR2 SVGEGT. With 8 bases clipped from V and 7 bases from J, the junction kept 8 bases outside the gene matches. The DNA of the CDR3 is TGTGCCAGCTCCCTAGCGGGAGTTGAGAACATTCAGTACTTC. Translating it yields CASSLAGVENIQYF.

The chain employs TRBV6-5 and TRBJ2-5; 10 positions agree with TRBD1. The CDR3 contains 19 residues. Trimming cost V 4 bases and J 9 bases; bases outside gene matches: 23. The germline gives CDR1 MNHEY, CDR2 SVGAGI. CDR3 sequence: CASSSQTGGGVIQFVAQYF. CDR3 coding DNA: TGTGCCAGCAGTTCCCAGACAGGGGGCGGGGTCATTCAATTTGTGGCCCAGTACTTC.

This clonotype was detected many times. V and J are TRBV6-2 or TRBV6-3 and TRBJ2-1; 15 bases align to TRBD2. The CDR3 extends over 19 amino acids. Trimming took 5 bases from V and 0 from J; bases not matched to a gene: 8. Looked up from germline, CDR1 is MNHEY and CDR2 is SVGEGT. CDR3 nucleotide sequence: TGTGCCAGCAGTCCGGGACTAGCGGGAGGCTTAAGCTCCTACAATGAGCAGTTCTTC. It yields the protein CASSPGLAGGLSSYNEQFF.